Below, 8 T cell receptor beta chains from the same sample are listed, as sequenced in a study of T cell repertoires in cytomegalovirus infection. These receptors are not linked to any known antigen. TCRdb reprocessed the reads via MiXCR and lists one record per CDR3 protein. Counted here are approximately 1,000,000 distinct CDR3 sequences, around 30% occurring once; the ten biggest clones make up roughly 13%. This specimen was cultured CD8+ T cells from PBMCs, taken from culture after CMV antigen stimulation. The receptors here all came from a human donor in good health (CMV status not recorded). Some clones in this sample may be carry-over from other donors' samples.

This clonotype was detected many times. The chain is built from TRBV12-3 or TRBV12-4 and TRBJ1-2; D gene uncertain. CDR3 length: 14 residues. The V end was cut by 1 base, the J end by 4 bases, with 10 bases between. CDR3 sequence (DNA): TGTGCCAGCAGTTTAGGCCACGCACTCTATGGCTACACCTTC. Residues: CASSLGHALYGYTF.

The genes are TRBV6-5 and TRBJ2-4, with D perhaps TRBD1 (5 bases). Germline lookup yields CDR1 MNHEY and CDR2 SVGAGI. This CDR3 is 10 amino acids long. CDR3 sequence reads: CGASQGIQYF. CDR3 coding DNA: TGTGGCGCGAGTCAGGGCATTCAGTACTTC.

The rearrangement links TRBV27 to TRBJ2-3; unclear D gene. The V gene lost 2 bases and the J gene lost 6 bases, with 6 bases spanning the gap. The CDR3 has 12 residues. Germline V lookup: CDR1 MNHEY, CDR2 SMNVEV (reference sequence). CDR3 bases: TGTGCCAGCAGTTTAGGGTACGATACGCAGTATTTT. As protein: CASSLGYDTQYF.

This clonotype was counted once. The chain couples TRBV2 to TRBJ2-5; perhaps TRBD1 as D (6 bases). Per germline, CDR1 SNHLY and CDR2 FYNNEI. The CDR3 totals 13 residues. With 7 bases removed from V and 5 bases from J, the gap between germline ends came to 14 bases. The CDR3 loop reads CASTNRAWETQYF. In DNA form, the CDR3 reads TGTGCCAGCACGAACAGGGCCTGGGAGACCCAGTACTTC.

Points on this clonotype: Sequence at one end of the junction differs from germline and may be a read error. The chain has TRBV12-5 and TRBJ2-7; possibly TRBD2 for D (5 bases). Per the germline V gene, CDR1 is LGHNT and CDR2 is FRNRAP. This CDR3 comprises 14 residues. CDR3 sequence (DNA): TGTACTAGTGGTTTGGTAGGACGGAGTTTCGAGCAGTACTTC. It codes for CTSGLVGRSFEQYF. The full variable domain, its missing parts supplied by reference TRBV12-5 and TRBJ2-7, is DARVTQTPRHKVTEMGQEVTMRCQPILGHNTVFWYRQTMMQGLELLAYFRNRAPLDDSGMPKDRFSAEMPDATLATLKIQPSEPRDSAVYFCTSGLVGRSFEQYFGPGTRLTVT.

This chain connects TRBV29-1 to TRBJ1-1; the D is unclear. V lost 2 bases and J lost 5, with 15 bases in between. The germline V gene encodes CDR1 SQVTM and CDR2 ANQGSEA. This CDR3 comprises 14 residues. The CDR3 loop is CSVEQTKMGTEAFF. CDR3 DNA: TGCAGCGTTGAACAGACGAAAATGGGGACTGAAGCTTTCTTT. Full variable domain (outside the CDR3, taken from reference TRBV29-1 and TRBJ1-1): SAVISQKPSRDICQRGTSLTIQCQVDSQVTMMFWYRQQPGQSLTLIATANQGSEATYESGFVIDKFPISRPNLTFSTLTVSNMSPEDSSIYLCSVEQTKMGTEAFFGQGTRLTVV.

V usage is TRBV14 and J usage is TRBJ2-1, with no clear D. V gave up 1 base and J gave up 4 bases, with 20 bases separating them. The CDR3 consists of 18 residues. Germline CDR1 reads SGHDN; CDR2 reads FVKESK. For the CDR3, the DNA is TGTGCCAGCAGCCAAGGGGTTGCGCGGTCGATCGGTTACAATGAGCAGTTCTTC. This sequence encodes CASSQGVARSIGYNEQFF.

This clonotype was recorded a few times. J is TRBJ1-1 and V is TRBV19, with a possible D match to TRBD1 (5 bases). V was trimmed by 1 base and J by 7 bases, leaving 13 bases between them. The CDR3 spans 14 residues. The V gene's germline CDR1 is LNHDA and CDR2 SQIVND (reference sequence). As DNA, the CDR3 is TGTGCCAGTAGTATAGCGGATGCGGGGGATGAAGCTTTCTTT. Its protein is CASSIADAGDEAFF.